These 14 T cell receptor beta chains were all obtained from the same sample, sequenced in a study of T cells in Graves' hyperthyroidism and ophthalmopathy. RNA transcripts served as the template for amplifying TCR beta CDR3 regions. In the first-round RT-PCR of the TCR CDR3, the HTBI primer set was used. TCRdb redid the calling of the multiplex PCR reads with MiXCR, one entry per CDR3 protein. This sample has hundreds of thousands of distinct CDR3 sequences, with about 15% found just once. The sample was blood. The receptors were gathered from a woman aged 40 to 55 with Graves' ophthalmopathy.

This clonotype was seen at least ten times. The chain has TRBV28 and TRBJ1-2; possible D gene TRBD1, 6 bases. The germline CDR1 and CDR2 sequences are MDHEN and SYDVKM. V lost 3 bases to trimming and J lost 8 bases, with 13 bases between them. The CDR3 has 13 residues. In DNA form, the CDR3 reads TGTGCCAGCAGTTTTAGGGGGAACGGCGGCTACACCTTC. This translates into CASSFRGNGGYTF.

The chain recombines TRBV12-3 or TRBV12-4 with TRBJ2-5; no firm D call. Trimming shortened V by 4 bases and J by 7 bases, and 16 bases separated the two germline ends. CDR3 length: 14 residues. The DNA of the CDR3 is TGTGCCAGCAGTTCCCACCCATCCCCCGGGACCCAGTACTTC. It yields the protein CASSSHPSPGTQYF.

With respect to this clonotype: This clone may be a read error of a much larger clone one base away. This chain uses TRBV29-1 with TRBJ2-5; D may be TRBD1 or TRBD2 (5 bases each). CDR1 is SQVTM, CDR2 ANQGSEA, per germline. The CDR3 is 16 amino acids. As DNA, the CDR3 is TGCAGCGTTGAAGGGGGGTCTACAGGCCGTCAAGAGACCCAGCACTTC. Translation gives CSVEGGSTGRQETQHF.

This clonotype was seen repeatedly, ten times or more. The gene calls are TRBV6-1 and TRBJ2-7, with D perhaps TRBD2 (5 bases). V lost 8 bases and J lost 3, with 20 bases in between. The CDR3 has 15 amino acids. Germline V gene data show CDR1 as MNHNS and CDR2 as SASEGT. CDR3 protein: CASFIGSSTDYEQYF. The CDR3 nucleotides read TGTGCCAGCTTCATAGGGAGCAGTACAGACTACGAGCAGTACTTC.

Ten or more counts support this clonotype. This sequence joins TRBV6-5 and TRBJ2-7; D not certain. The CDR3 has 12 amino acids. Germline CDR1 reads MNHEY; CDR2 reads SVGAGI. V was pared by 4 bases and J by 7 bases, with 11 bases between. CDR3 in DNA: TGTGCCAGCAGTTTCTCTTCGACGGAGCAGTACTTC. This gives the protein CASSFSSTEQYF.

This clonotype was detected ten times or more. The CDR3 reads CASSSYGGTENGYTF. The CDR3 coding sequence is TGTGCCAGCAGTTCGTATGGTGGGACAGAGAATGGCTACACCTTC. The chain combines TRBV7-9 with TRBJ1-2, with 7 positions matching TRBD1. Trimming took 6 bases from V and 6 from J; bases not matched to a gene: 13. Germline CDR1 is SEHNR and CDR2 is FQNEAQ (reference sequence). The CDR3 consists of 15 residues.

A few counts support this clonotype. The rearrangement uses TRBV12-3 or TRBV12-4 and TRBJ1-6; TRBD1 matches 7 bases. Trimming took 7 bases from V and 9 from J; bases not matched to a gene: 3. CDR3 length: 12 amino acids. The CDR3 here is CASKGAGSPLHF. Here the CDR3 DNA reads TGTGCCAGCAAGGGGGCAGGTTCACCCCTCCACTTT.

On this clonotype itself: Here the CDR3 omits its conserved ending phenylalanine or tryptophan, so a read error is the likely source. The DNA is left out, because the CDR3 cannot be placed on it with certainty; the CDR3 is given as TCRdb lists it. The chain joins TRBV28 to TRBJ1-2; the DNA was not compared with TRBD1, the D call given in the table. Per the germline V gene, CDR1 is MDHEN and CDR2 is SYDVKM. With termini counted, the CDR3 has 16 amino acids. The CDR3 spells CASSLRSGRAIFSSAS.

This clonotype showed up many times. The chain couples TRBV6-2 or TRBV6-3 to TRBJ1-1; D not certain. Trimming took 3 bases from V and 4 from J, leaving 12 bases between them. Germline-derived CDR1 and CDR2 are MNHEY and SVGEGT. There are 14 residues in the CDR3. The CDR3 DNA reads TGTGCCAGCAGTTATTTGGGTTCTTCCACTGAAGCTTTCTTT. Amino acids: CASSYLGSSTEAFF.

This sequence joins TRBV6-5 and TRBJ2-7; 7 positions agree with TRBD2. CDR1 and CDR2 (germline): MNHEY, SVGAGI. CDR3 size: 16 residues. J was trimmed by 1 base and V by 0 bases; bases with no gene match: 6. CDR3 residues: CASSYSRPSGSYEQYF. CDR3 bases: TGTGCCAGCAGTTACTCGAGGCCTAGCGGATCCTACGAGCAGTACTTC.

This clonotype was recorded many times. The chain has TRBV7-2 and TRBJ2-5; 8 positions match TRBD2. J lost 3 bases, V lost 5 bases, and 5 bases had no gene match. The germline V gene has CDR1 SGHTA and CDR2 FQGNSA. This CDR3 is built from 14 residues. The CDR3 bases are TGTGCCAGCAGCCCATATAGCGGGGAAGAGACCCAGTACTTC. It specifies CASSPYSGEETQYF.

This clonotype was seen repeatedly, ten times or more. V and J are TRBV13 and TRBJ1-2, with unresolved D. CDR3 length: 17 residues. Germline V gene sequence: CDR1 PRHDT, CDR2 FYEKMQ (reference sequence). V gave up 8 bases and J gave up 2 bases, with 24 bases separating them. CDR3 amino acids: CASDTASVAPQNYGYTF. The CDR3 DNA is TGTGCCAGCGATACTGCTTCGGTGGCACCACAAAACTATGGCTACACCTTC.

The gene calls are TRBV9 and TRBJ2-2, with 11 positions matching TRBD2. Germline CDR1 SGDLS, CDR2 YYNGEE. This CDR3 is built from 16 residues. Germline trimming cut 3 bases from V and 6 bases from J; bases unmatched to any gene: 7. CDR3 sequence (DNA): TGTGCCAGCAGCGAGGGGACTAGCGGACTAGCCGGGGAGCTGTTTTTT. This encodes CASSEGTSGLAGELFF.

This clonotype was found many times. The chain uses TRBV6-1 and TRBJ1-1, with no clear D. Germline V gives CDR1 MNHNS, CDR2 SASEGT. Trimming left V 7 bases short and J 1 base short, with 16 bases between. This CDR3 region has 15 residues. In DNA, the CDR3 is TGTGCCAGCATAGCCCTTGGTGGGTCGAACACTGAAGCTTTCTTT. Residues: CASIALGGSNTEAFF.